This T cell receptor beta chain appears in the sequencing data of a study of identical twins. Carrying unique molecular identifiers, the cDNA also gained a universal primer site through template switching. TCRdb redid the calling of the 5' RACE reads with MiXCR, one entry per CDR3 protein. Of about 890,000 distinct CDR3 sequences in the sample, around an eighth were seen once. All donors were healthy, and all were Caucasian. General observations from the study: Zero-insertion analyses could be partly confounded by invariant MAIT and iNKT cells. Twins showed weaker excess sharing in their beta out-of-frame sequences.

The germline V and J ends were trimmed by 6 bases and 0 bases, with 12 bases remaining between them. The CDR3 covers 14 residues. Per the germline V gene, CDR1 is SNHLY and CDR2 is FYNNEI. As for this clonotype: Its antigen remains unknown.

The data also belong to a second study, concerning yellow fever vaccine responses in identical twins.

Sequencing used PBMCs. The TCR was taken from a woman aged 18-29 years in good health. J is TRBJ2-7 and V is TRBV2, with D perhaps given as TRBD1 or TRBD2 (5 bases each). The CDR3 reads CASRRGPSSYEQYF. Written as DNA, the CDR3 is TGTGCCAGCAGAAGGGGACCTAGCTCCTACGAGCAGTACTTC. Drawing the rest from reference TRBV2 and TRBJ2-7, the complete variable domain is EPEVTQTPSHQVTQMGQEVILRCVPISNHLYFYWYRQILGQKVEFLVSFYNNEISEKSEIFDDQFSVERPDGSNFTLKIRSTKLEDSAMYFCASRRGPSSYEQYFGPGTRLTVT.